Presented here are 2 T cell receptor beta chains from one specimen sequenced in a study of cytomegalovirus exposure and HLA in healthy donors. It was with 60 Vbeta and 13 Jbeta primers that the PCR ran. Method: immunoSEQ multiplex PCR; TCRdb's copy keeps in-frame clones and lacks some. This sample carries tens of thousands of clones, around 78% of them seen once, and the ten largest clones take roughly 2.6%. The sample was PBMCs. These receptors came from a male donor in good health and CMV-seropositive.

In its sample, this clone was seen once. The rearrangement links TRBV6-6 to TRBJ2-2, with a tentative D call TRBD1 (5 bases). In germline, CDR1 is MNHNY, CDR2 SVGAGI (reference sequence). The CDR3 sequence is 16 residues long. V gave up 0 bases and J gave up 5 bases, with 13 bases separating them. CDR3 bases: TGTGCCAGCAGTTACTCGAGTAAGGCAGGGACCGGGGAGCTGTTTTTT. Translating it yields CASSYSSKAGTGELFF.

The chain is built from TRBV7-8 and TRBJ2-1; 8 bases match TRBD2. The CDR3 extends over 16 amino acids. Looked up from germline, CDR1 is SGHVS and CDR2 is FQNEAQ. Trimming took 9 bases from V and 4 from J; bases not matched to a gene: 14. CDR3 loop: CAREALTREGYNEQFF. CDR3 DNA sequence: TGTGCCAGGGAAGCTCTTACTCGGGAGGGTTACAATGAGCAGTTCTTC.